These 27 T cell receptor beta chains were sequenced from one sample in a study of cytomegalovirus exposure and HLA in healthy donors. PCR was performed using 60 Vbeta and 13 Jbeta primers. The method was immunoSEQ multiplex PCR; TCRdb's version includes in-frame clones alone and lacks a portion of them. The table records around 100,000 clones, about four fifths of them present only once. The material sequenced was PBMCs. All receptors come from a woman aged 18 to 35 in good health and CMV-seropositive.

This rearrangement joins TRBV6-1 to TRBJ2-1; perhaps TRBD1 as D (6 bases). CDR3 length equals 13 residues. CDR1 MNHNS and CDR2 SASEGT come from the germline V gene. V lost 10 bases, J lost 7 bases, and 17 bases lay in between. The CDR3 reads CATSTDRLNEQFF. The DNA for the CDR3 is TGTGCCACTTCCACCGACAGGCTTAATGAGCAGTTCTTC.

The chain uses TRBV25-1 and TRBJ1-2; weak D call: TRBD1 (6 bases). V was cut by 8 bases and J by 7 bases, with 14 bases left in between. The CDR3 loop spans 12 amino acids. CDR1 is MGHDK, CDR2 SYGVNS, per germline. The CDR3, as DNA: TGTGCCAGCGACACAGGGATCGGTGGCTACACCTTC. As protein: CASDTGIGGYTF.

V is TRBV4-1 and J is TRBJ2-7, with TRBD1 identical over 9 bases. This CDR3 is 14 amino acids long. The V and J ends lost 2 bases and 3 bases, in that order; junction bases with no gene match: 2. Germline lookup yields CDR1 MGHRA and CDR2 YSYEKL. The CDR3 region is CASSQRDRDYEQYF. In DNA, the CDR3 is TGCGCCAGCAGCCAACGGGACAGGGACTACGAGCAGTACTTC.

This clone occurred a few times. The chain combines TRBV5-1 with TRBJ1-4, with unresolved D. CDR3 length: 14 residues. V was pared by 4 bases and J by 7 bases, with 14 bases between. CDR1 is SGHRS, CDR2 YFSETQ, per germline. In DNA form, the CDR3 reads TGCGCCAGCAGCCCGGGAGAGTTTAGTGAAAAACTGTTTTTT. It is translated as CASSPGEFSEKLFF.

The V gene is TRBV6-5, the J gene TRBJ2-1; 8 bases are a match to TRBD2. Germline lookup yields CDR1 MNHEY and CDR2 SVGAGI. J gave up 0 bases and V 6 bases, and 4 bases lay outside the gene matches. The CDR3 extends over 15 amino acids. The CDR3 DNA reads as TGTGCCAGCAGCCGGGGGGGCAGCTCCTACAATGAGCAGTTCTTC. It translates to CASSRGGSSYNEQFF.

This rearrangement joins TRBV6-1 to TRBJ2-1; TRBD2 aligns across 7 bases. Trimming cost V 4 bases and J 10 bases; bases outside gene matches: 13. The germline gives CDR1 MNHNS, CDR2 SASEGT. This CDR3 spans 15 amino acids. CDR3 coding DNA: TGTGCCAGCAGTGTGGTCCTCGGCGGGAGCGAAGAGCAGTTCTTC. It is translated as CASSVVLGGSEEQFF.

The chain uses TRBV18 and TRBJ2-1; D may be TRBD2 (6 bases). Per the germline V gene, CDR1 is KGHSH and CDR2 is LQKENI. The V end lost 2 bases, the J end lost 5 bases, and 13 bases lay between the germline ends. The CDR3 extends over 15 amino acids. CDR3 region: CASSPETRPNNEQFF. The CDR3 DNA sequence: TGTGCCAGCTCACCAGAGACTAGACCGAACAATGAGCAGTTCTTC.

In regard to this clone: Other DNA variants within this sample encode the same CDR3. The CDR3: CASSLGGSSSYEQYF. The CDR3 DNA is TGTGCCAGCAGTTTAGGGGGGTCTAGCTCCTACGAGCAGTACTTC. The chain combines TRBV28 with TRBJ2-7, with D possibly TRBD2 on 6 matching bases. This CDR3 has 15 amino acids. V lost 2 bases, J lost 0 bases, and 11 bases lay in between. Germline CDR1 is MDHEN and CDR2 is SYDVKM.

The chain links TRBV11-3 to TRBJ2-2, with TRBD2 identical over 13 bases. Losses at the gene ends were 8 bases for V and 0 bases for J; bases not matched to a gene: 0. This CDR3 contains 15 residues. Germline V gives CDR1 SGHNT, CDR2 YENEEA. The CDR3 loop reads CASGTSGTNTGELFF. CDR3 DNA: TGTGCCAGCGGGACTAGCGGGACGAACACCGGGGAGCTGTTTTTT.

The chain carries TRBV21-1 and TRBJ1-1; TRBD1, the D gene given by the table, was not confirmed from the DNA. TRBV21-1 counts as a pseudogene. The CDR3 has 16 residues. CDR3 loop: CASSKARDRQPAEAFF. The CDR3 coding sequence is TGTGCCAGCAGCAAAGCCCGGGACAGGCAACCTGCAGAAGCTTTCTTT.

This clone was recorded only once. The V call is TRBV28, the J call TRBJ2-1; 8 bases match TRBD1. Germline trimming cut 6 bases from V and 7 bases from J; bases unmatched to any gene: 11. Germline assignment: CDR1 MDHEN and CDR2 SYDVKM. This CDR3 region has 15 residues. This CDR3 is CASRTDRVAGNEQFF. The CDR3 region has the DNA TGTGCCAGCAGAACGGACAGGGTGGCTGGAAATGAGCAGTTCTTC.

The V call is TRBV7-6, the J call TRBJ1-1; 10 nucleotides line up with TRBD1. This CDR3 has 17 residues. Germline CDR1 SGHVS, CDR2 FNYEAQ. With 0 bases clipped from V and 4 bases from J, the junction kept 8 bases outside the gene matches. The CDR3 DNA follows: TGTGCCAGCAGCTTAGCCCCCGGAGGACAGGGGGGCACTGAAGCTTTCTTT. It yields the protein CASSLAPGGQGGTEAFF.

The chain is built from TRBV7-9 and TRBJ1-2, with D perhaps matching TRBD1 (5 bases). Trimming took 2 bases from V and 4 from J, leaving 11 bases between them. The CDR3 runs 14 residues. Germline assignment: CDR1 SEHNR and CDR2 FQNEAQ (reference sequence). The CDR3 nucleotides read TGTGCCAGCAGCTTACTTGACAGAAGCTATGGCTACACCTTC. Protein: CASSLLDRSYGYTF.

Turning to this clone: At one end the junction does not follow the germline gene, possibly because of a read error. This sequence joins TRBV7-3 and TRBJ2-5, with 7 nucleotides matching TRBD2. This CDR3 spans 13 amino acids. Looked up from germline, CDR1 is SGHTA and CDR2 is FQGTGA. CDR3: CSSSLKGGETQYF. The CDR3 DNA follows: TGTTCCAGCAGCTTAAAGGGAGGGGAGACCCAGTACTTC.

J is TRBJ1-1 and V is TRBV6-5; 7 positions agree with TRBD1. The ends lost 5 bases at V and 1 base at J; junction bases unmatched: 1. Germline V gene lookup returns CDR1 MNHEY and CDR2 SVGAGI. The CDR3 contains 13 residues. CDR3 sequence reads: CASSGTANTEAFF. The CDR3 DNA reads TGTGCCAGCAGTGGGACAGCGAACACTGAAGCTTTCTTT.

This clone was recorded once. DNA of the CDR3: TGCGCCAGCAGCCAAGATCGGGTCTTGGGGCCCGATGAGCAGTTCTTC. It yields the protein CASSQDRVLGPDEQFF. The rearrangement links TRBV4-1 to TRBJ2-1; a possible D gene is TRBD1 (5 bases). V shed 0 bases and J shed 8 bases, with 17 bases lying between them. The germline V gene encodes CDR1 MGHRA and CDR2 YSYEKL. The CDR3 contains 16 residues.

As for this clone: The junction differs from germline at one of its ends, possibly a read error. The chain combines TRBV6-5 with TRBJ2-7, with D perhaps being TRBD1 or TRBD2 (5 bases each). Germline values: CDR1 MNHEY, CDR2 SVGAGI. The CDR3 length is 12 residues. The CDR3 DNA reads as TGTGCCAGCAGTGACTCAGGGAGCGAGCAGTACTTC. The encoded protein is CASSDSGSEQYF.

A remark on this clone: Germline is not matched at one junction end, which may reflect a read error. The chain combines TRBV4-1 with TRBJ1-2; D uncertain. The germline gives CDR1 MGHRA, CDR2 YSYEKL. The length of the CDR3 is 14 residues. Written as DNA, the CDR3 is TGCGCCAGCAGCCCCCTCGACGGGTTCGGTGGCTACAACTTC. Translated: CASSPLDGFGGYNF.

The chain recombines TRBV2 with TRBJ1-2; D is perhaps TRBD1 (5 bases). V was shortened by 0 bases and J by 2 bases, with 7 bases between the two germline ends. The CDR3 is 14 residues long. Germline V gene lookup returns CDR1 SNHLY and CDR2 FYNNEI. The CDR3 here is CASSEARGNYGYTF. DNA for the CDR3: TGTGCCAGCAGTGAAGCACGGGGGAACTATGGCTACACCTTC.

This chain uses TRBV6-5 with TRBJ1-1; tentative D call: TRBD1 (5 bases). V gave up 2 bases and J gave up 2 bases, with 9 bases separating them. The CDR3 spans 14 residues. Germline values: CDR1 MNHEY, CDR2 SVGAGI. For the CDR3, the DNA is TGTGCCAGCAGTTACGACAGTAGAAACACTGAAGCTTTCTTT. This gives the protein CASSYDSRNTEAFF.

The chain uses TRBV4-1 and TRBJ2-1; TRBD2 agrees at 8 bases. V shed 2 bases and J 4 bases; nucleotides not matched to a gene: 7. CDR3 size: 16 residues. Germline V lookup: CDR1 MGHRA, CDR2 YSYEKL. The CDR3 region has the DNA TGCGCCAGCAGCCAACTGGGACTAGTAAGGTACAATGAGCAGTTCTTC. Amino acid sequence: CASSQLGLVRYNEQFF.

CDR3: CASKTSGSDTQYF. The CDR3 DNA reads as TGTGCCAGTAAAACTAGCGGGTCAGATACGCAGTATTTT. The rearrangement uses TRBV19 and TRBJ2-3, with 9 bases lining up with TRBD2. The CDR3 covers 13 residues. Germline CDR1 and CDR2: LNHDA and SQIVND (reference sequence). J gave up 4 bases and V 7 bases, and 3 bases lay outside the gene matches.

This clone was seen a few times. This chain uses TRBV5-4 with TRBJ1-1, with TRBD1 matching 10 bases. Germline V gene sequence: CDR1 SGHNT, CDR2 YYREEE (reference sequence). V dropped 7 bases and J dropped 7; count of bases not matched to a gene: 7. The CDR3 runs 13 residues. The CDR3 loop is CASLRQGANEAFF. Here the CDR3 DNA reads TGTGCCAGCCTACGACAGGGGGCTAATGAAGCTTTCTTT.

The J gene is TRBJ2-1, the V gene TRBV7-8, with D unresolved. V was shortened by 6 bases and J by 8 bases, with 20 bases between the two germline ends. This CDR3 has 15 amino acids. The germline V gene has CDR1 SGHVS and CDR2 FQNEAQ. In DNA, the CDR3 is TGTGCCAGCAGACCCACCCGCGGAAGTCGGTATGAGCAGTTCTTC. Residues: CASRPTRGSRYEQFF.

CDR3 sequence: CASSLEDRGDEQYF. Here the CDR3 DNA reads TGTGCCAGCAGCTTAGAGGACAGGGGGGACGAGCAGTACTTC. The chain combines TRBV7-9 with TRBJ2-7; 10 nucleotides agree with TRBD1. There are 14 residues in the CDR3. Looked up from germline, CDR1 is SEHNR and CDR2 is FQNEAQ (reference sequence). The V and J ends lost 1 base and 5 bases, in that order; junction bases with no gene match: 2.

This clone was seen once. The chain joins TRBV19 to TRBJ2-1, with 9 bases fitting TRBD1. V shed 9 bases and J 1 base; nucleotides not matched to a gene: 4. Germline CDR1 and CDR2: LNHDA and SQIVND (reference sequence). This CDR3 is built from 14 residues. In DNA form, the CDR3 reads TGTGCCAGCGGACAGGGGATATCCTACAATGAGCAGTTCTTC. Translated: CASGQGISYNEQFF.

The J gene is TRBJ2-5, the V gene TRBV7-9; no clear D. The CDR3 length is 13 residues. Trimming pared 1 base from V and 2 bases from J, leaving 5 bases between. The germline V gene has CDR1 SEHNR and CDR2 FQNEAQ (reference sequence). The CDR3 bases are TGTGCCAGCAGCTTAGATACACAAGAGACCCAGTACTTC. Its protein is CASSLDTQETQYF.